This entry concerns a single TCR beta chain. This specimen comes from a study of blood T cell repertoires in COVID-19. The overall study: Acute-phase and convalescent COVID-19 samples originated in the United States, Italy and Spain.

Repertoires were generated with immunoSEQ multiplex PCR, while TCRdb's copy carries only in-frame clones and drops some. The table records a few hundred thousand clones, roughly four fifths of them present only once. The sequencing sample was made of PBMCs or T cells enriched from blood (not recorded which). The TCR was taken from a woman aged 45 to 65 who had recovered from COVID-19.

As DNA, the CDR3 is TGTGCCAGTCAAGCCGGGACAGGGGACGGCTACACCTTC. Translation gives CASQAGTGDGYTF. The rearrangement links TRBV19 to TRBJ1-2; 10 positions match TRBD1. Looked up from germline, CDR1 is LNHDA and CDR2 is SQIVND (reference sequence). The CDR3 is made up of 13 amino acids. V shed 8 bases, J shed 8 bases, and the junction held 8 bases outside the gene matches.